Listed here are 8 T cell receptor beta chains from one sample, sequenced in a study of CD8 T cells in Susac syndrome (dated by TCRdb to about 2019). The library was prepared using the immunoSEQ multiplex PCR assay. RNA was extracted using the RNeasy kit, and about 0.45 to 1 ug of the RNA was reverse transcribed with random hexamers. TCRdb applied fastp at Q25 and MiXCR to the public reads, then kept only in-frame beta chains. Entries are consolidated by CDR3 protein sequence, retaining the most common genes and DNA. The sample data list around 130,000 distinct CDR3 sequences, and roughly 94% of these were observed just once. Of the sample, about 0.3% falls within the top ten clones. The sample consisted of CD8+ T cells from PBMCs. The receptors were gathered from a human donor with Susac syndrome.

This chain uses TRBV24-1 with TRBJ2-7; no reliable D call. Between the trimmed V and J ends, which lost 5 bases and 2 bases, there was a span of 18 bases. CDR1 and CDR2 from the germline V gene are KGHDR and SFDVKD. The CDR3 is 16 residues long. CDR3 region: CATSGPWWQSAYEQYF. The CDR3 DNA follows: TGTGCCACCAGTGGCCCCTGGTGGCAGTCAGCCTACGAGCAGTACTTC.

This chain connects TRBV7-9 to TRBJ1-1; maybe TRBD1 (6 bases). Trimming left V 2 bases short and J 5 bases short, with 21 bases between. The germline V gene has CDR1 SEHNR and CDR2 FQNEAQ (reference sequence). CDR3 length: 17 amino acids. Written as DNA, the CDR3 is TGTGCCAGCAGCTTACCTTCGAACAGGGTCGGGAGGACTGAAGCTTTCTTT. It yields the protein CASSLPSNRVGRTEAFF.

The CDR3 DNA is TGTGCCAGCAGCCGGATTCGGGCAGGGGACAATGAGCAGTTCTTC. Amino acids: CASSRIRAGDNEQFF. The chain links TRBV3-1 to TRBJ2-1; D is perhaps TRBD1 (6 bases). Germline CDR1 is LGHDT and CDR2 is YNNKEL (reference sequence). This CDR3 is built from 15 residues. V was clipped by 4 bases and J by 5 bases, with 15 bases between them.

In the case of this clonotype: A read error may produce the germline difference seen at one junction end. The chain combines TRBV29-1 with TRBJ2-7; 7 nucleotides match TRBD1. Germline CDR1 reads SQVTM; CDR2 reads ANQGSEA. This CDR3 spans 13 amino acids. In DNA, the CDR3 is TGCAGCGTAGAAGACAGGGTCTCCTACGAGCAGTACTTC. Its protein product is CSVEDRVSYEQYF.

The chain has TRBV29-1 and TRBJ1-2; no firm D call. The germline V and J ends were trimmed by 3 bases and 2 bases, with 4 bases remaining between them. There are 11 residues in the CDR3. Germline V gene sequence: CDR1 SQVTM, CDR2 ANQGSEA. The CDR3 loop is CSVDRNYGYTF. For the CDR3, the DNA is TGCAGCGTTGACCGCAACTATGGCTACACCTTC.

This sequence joins TRBV4-2 and TRBJ2-1; 7 positions match TRBD2. The junction had 10 bases not matched to a gene; V was cut back by 3 bases and J by 8 bases. From germline, CDR1 is LGHNA and CDR2 YNFKEQ. The CDR3 has 15 amino acids. The CDR3 nucleotides are TGTGCCAGCAGCCAGGTACGACTAGCCGCCGATGAGCAGTTCTTC. The encoded protein is CASSQVRLAADEQFF.

V and J are TRBV6-5 and TRBJ2-1; no clear D gene. Germline-derived CDR1 and CDR2 are MNHEY and SVGAGI. The length of the CDR3 is 13 residues. Between the trimmed V and J ends, which lost 0 bases and 4 bases, there was a span of 4 bases. The chain's CDR3 is CASSYSRYNEQFF. The CDR3 DNA sequence: TGTGCCAGCAGTTACTCGAGGTACAATGAGCAGTTCTTC.

The chain combines TRBV10-3 with TRBJ2-5; possible D gene TRBD2, 6 bases. Trimming pared 5 bases from V and 1 base from J, leaving 17 bases between. CDR1 ENHRY and CDR2 SYGVKD come from the germline V gene. CDR3 length equals 16 residues. The CDR3 region has the DNA TGTGCCATCAGTAACTCGCCCCAGGAGGGCCAAGAGACCCAGTACTTC. It is translated as CAISNSPQEGQETQYF.